Listed below are T cell receptor beta chains from one sample, sequenced in a study of cytomegalovirus exposure and HLA in healthy donors. Profiling relied on immunoSEQ multiplex PCR, and the TCRdb table lists in-frame clones only, not all of them. The data hold around 200,000 clones, with around 75% observed a single time. The sample comprised PBMCs. The receptors here all came from a male donor in good health and CMV-seronegative. CDR3s include the opening cysteine and the closing phenylalanine or tryptophan. D genes are given only for firm matches. Expanded clones are given a class, and other clones once, few, many or no size at all.

D	size	V	J	CDR3	DNA
-	-	TRBV10-3	TRBJ1-1	CAMKDRGLNTEAFF	TGTGCCATGAAGGACAGAGGATTGAACACTGAAGCTTTCTTT
-	-	TRBV7-2	TRBJ2-7	CASSSGWEQYF	TGTGCCAGCAGCTCCGGGTGGGAGCAGTACTTC
TRBD1	-	TRBV11-3	TRBJ2-6	CASSLLAPGQQSGANVLTF	TGTGCCAGCAGCTTATTGGCACCGGGACAGCAATCCGGGGCCAACGTCCTGACTTTC
TRBD1	-	TRBV5-1	TRBJ1-1	CASRGTGSHTEAFF	TGCGCCAGCAGAGGGACAGGGTCGCACACTGAAGCTTTCTTT
TRBD2	-	TRBV4-1	TRBJ2-3	CASSQAGTSPTDTQYF	TGCGCCAGCAGCCAAGCCGGGACTAGCCCCACAGATACGCAGTATTTT
TRBD1	few	TRBV9	TRBJ1-2	CASRQMGTGGPSNYGYTF	TGTGCCAGCAGACAGATGGGGACAGGGGGTCCCTCTAACTATGGCTACACCTTC
TRBD1	-	TRBV7-2	TRBJ1-5	CASSLVWDRGSAQHF	TGTGCCAGCAGCTTAGTTTGGGACAGGGGTTCGGCCCAGCATTTT
-	few	TRBV29-1	TRBJ2-2	CSVGQSNTGELFF	TGCAGCGTTGGACAGTCGAACACCGGGGAGCTGTTTTTT
-	-	TRBV12-5	TRBJ1-5	CASRDQGSNQPQHF	TGTGCTAGTAGAGATCAGGGATCCAATCAGCCCCAGCATTTT
-	once	TRBV6-1	TRBJ1-2	CASSEFGGLNYGYTF	TGTGCCAGCAGTGAATTTGGGGGACTAAACTATGGCTACACCTTC
-	-	TRBV4-1	TRBJ2-2	CASTLRGSGGGELFF	TGCGCCAGCACTCTAAGGGGTAGCGGAGGCGGGGAGCTGTTTTTT
-	-	TRBV7-9	TRBJ2-3	CASSSTDTQYF	TGTGCCAGCAGCTCTACAGATACGCAGTATTTT
-	-	TRBV7-3	TRBJ2-3	CASSLDNPRDTQYF	TGTGCCAGCAGCTTAGACAACCCCAGAGATACGCAGTATTTT
TRBD1	-	TRBV7-9	TRBJ1-2	CASSLGNRGGGYTF	TGTGCCAGCAGCTTAGGGAACAGGGGCGGTGGCTACACCTTC
TRBD1	once	TRBV7-9	TRBJ1-3	CSSSLGEGDSSGNTIYF	TGTTCCAGCAGCTTAGGGGAAGGGGACAGCTCTGGAAACACCATATATTTT
TRBD1	-	TRBV4-3	TRBJ2-2	CASSQGDRVAGELFF	TGCGCCAGCAGCCAAGGGGACAGGGTCGCCGGGGAGCTGTTTTTT
TRBD2	-	TRBV29-1	TRBJ2-5	CSVRSGTQETQYF	TGCAGCGTTCGCAGCGGGACTCAAGAGACCCAGTACTTC
-	-	TRBV4-1	TRBJ2-3	CASSQVGADTQYF	TGCGCCAGCAGCCAAGTCGGAGCAGATACGCAGTATTTT
-	-	TRBV5-4	TRBJ2-4	CASSRGGDQNIQYF	TGTGCCAGCAGCCGTGGAGGGGACCAAAACATTCAGTACTTC
-	many	TRBV2	TRBJ2-6	CASSYLAGANVLTF	TGTGCCAGCAGTTACCTGGCCGGGGCCAACGTCCTGACTTTC
-	-	TRBV30	TRBJ1-5	CAWSVGVTSNQPQHF	TGTGCCTGGAGTGTAGGGGTGACGAGCAATCAGCCCCAGCATTTT
-	-	TRBV7-9	TRBJ1-1	CASSLVQTAEAFF	TGTGCCAGCAGCTTAGTTCAAACGGCTGAAGCTTTCTTT
-	-	TRBV20-1	TRBJ2-7	CSARDQYEQYF	TGCAGTGCTAGAGATCAATACGAGCAGTACTTC
TRBD2	-	TRBV4-1	TRBJ2-2	CASSLLPGLAGEDTGELFF	TGCGCCAGCAGCCTTCTTCCGGGACTAGCGGGAGAAGACACCGGGGAGCTGTTTTTT
-	-	TRBV2	TRBJ2-7	CASRGQTLYF	TGTGCCAGCAGGGGCCAAACCCTGTACTTC
-	-	TRBV7-9	TRBJ1-1	CASSPDTVKRTEAFF	TGTGCCAGCAGCCCCGACACCGTCAAGCGGACTGAAGCTTTCTTT
TRBD1	-	TRBV27	TRBJ1-5	CASSLTGQGVQPQHF	TGTGCCAGCAGTTTAACGGGACAGGGGGTTCAGCCCCAGCATTTT
TRBD1	-	TRBV7-7	TRBJ1-2	CAVGQGAHGYTF	TGTGCCGTGGGACAGGGGGCCCATGGCTACACCTTC
-	-	TRBV28	TRBJ2-7	CASSFGQYF	TGTGCCAGCAGTTTCGGGCAGTACTTC
TRBD2	once	TRBV5-8	TRBJ2-5	CASSLEGLAPPGAETQYF	TGTGCCAGCAGCTTGGAGGGACTAGCACCCCCGGGGGCAGAGACCCAGTACTTC
-	-	TRBV28	TRBJ2-7	CASSLLDSYEQYF	TGTGCCAGCAGTTTACTCGACAGCTACGAGCAGTACTTC
-	-	TRBV2	TRBJ2-3	CASSIPDTQYF	TGTGCCAGCAGTATTCCTGATACGCAGTATTTT
TRBD1	-	TRBV29-1	TRBJ2-2	CSVGGQPLTGELFF	TGCAGCGTAGGGGGACAGCCTCTCACCGGGGAGCTGTTTTTT
-	-	TRBV7-2	TRBJ1-1	CASSPRGVTEAFF	TGTGCCAGCAGCCCCCGGGGGGTAACTGAAGCTTTCTTT
-	-	TRBV28	TRBJ2-1	CASSYGALWGEQFF	TGTGCCAGCAGTTATGGGGCGCTTTGGGGTGAGCAGTTCTTC
TRBD1	once	TRBV19	TRBJ2-1	CASSPTRTGENEQFF	TGTGCCAGTAGTCCGACCCGGACAGGGGAGAATGAGCAGTTCTTC
TRBD1	-	TRBV29-1	TRBJ2-3	CSVEGQGYTDTQYF	TGCAGCGTGGAAGGACAGGGCTACACAGATACGCAGTATTTT
TRBD1	-	TRBV27	TRBJ1-5	CASSLVWTGNQPQHF	TGTGCCAGCAGTTTAGTCTGGACAGGGAATCAGCCCCAGCATTTT
TRBD2	-	TRBV27	TRBJ2-1	CASSLVAGGPYSYNEQFF	TGTGCCAGCAGTTTAGTAGCGGGGGGGCCCTACTCCTACAATGAGCAGTTCTTC
TRBD2	once	TRBV6-4	TRBJ2-1	CASSSLAGVEQFF	TGTGCCAGCAGTAGTCTAGCGGGAGTTGAGCAGTTCTTC